The next 32 T cell receptor beta chains were all read from a single sample in a study of blood T cell repertoires in COVID-19. The data were produced by immunoSEQ multiplex PCR, yet TCRdb's version contains in-frame clones alone and is incomplete. The sample lists around 220,000 clones; about 86% were seen once. The sample was peripheral blood. These receptors came from a woman aged 50 to 60 with acute or convalescent COVID-19.

The V and J genes are TRBV10-1 and TRBJ2-1; TRBD2 matches 12 bases. CDR1 is WNHNN and CDR2 is SYGVQD in the germline V gene (reference sequence). The CDR3 has 16 residues. With 0 bases clipped from V and 10 bases from J, the junction kept 7 bases outside the gene matches. The CDR3 bases are TGCGCCAGCAGTGAGTCGGTGACTAGCGGGAGAGGGGAGCAGTTCTTC. This encodes CASSESVTSGRGEQFF.

The chain is built from TRBV27 and TRBJ1-2; the match to TRBD1 covers 9 bases. J gave up 4 bases and V 5 bases, and 8 bases lay outside the gene matches. The CDR3 covers 15 residues. Looked up from germline, CDR1 is MNHEY and CDR2 is SMNVEV (reference sequence). CDR3 bases: TGTGCCAGCAGTGCCGGGGACAGGGCTCTCTATGGCTACACCTTC. Its translation is CASSAGDRALYGYTF.

V and J are TRBV7-9 and TRBJ2-7; 8 bases fit TRBD2. Looked up from germline, CDR1 is SEHNR and CDR2 is FQNEAQ (reference sequence). Trimming removed 5 bases from V and 2 bases from J; junction bases left unmatched: 5. The CDR3 spans 14 residues. CDR3 amino acids: CASSQGLAPYEQYF. CDR3 sequence (DNA): TGTGCCAGCAGCCAAGGACTAGCCCCCTACGAGCAGTACTTC.

This clone was detected only a few times. The chain links TRBV18 to TRBJ1-4; 8 nucleotides line up with TRBD1. This CDR3 comprises 15 residues. Trimming at V came to 3 bases and at J to 3 bases, leaving 3 bases not matched to a gene. Germline V gene sequence: CDR1 KGHSH, CDR2 LQKENI. As DNA, the CDR3 is TGTGCCAGCTCACCCGCAGGGGGCTCTAATGAAAAACTGTTTTTT. It yields the protein CASSPAGGSNEKLFF.

This chain uses TRBV6-5 with TRBJ2-3, with no clear D. The ends were cut back, 2 bases at V and 2 bases at J, with 8 bases in the middle. Germline CDR1 reads MNHEY; CDR2 reads SVGAGI. This CDR3 spans 14 amino acids. CDR3 coding DNA: TGTGCCAGCAGTTACGGAGATAACACAGATACGCAGTATTTT. It translates to CASSYGDNTDTQYF.

V gene TRBV11-3 combines with J gene TRBJ2-1; D unclear. Germline V CDR1 and CDR2: SGHNT, YENEEA. Trimming removed 1 base at V and 10 bases at J, with 8 bases between. The CDR3 has 12 amino acids. Here the CDR3 reads CASSLGPQEQFF. DNA of the CDR3: TGTGCCAGCAGCTTAGGGCCTCAGGAGCAGTTCTTC.

J is TRBJ1-1 and V is TRBV18; 7 bases align to TRBD1. Germline lookup yields CDR1 KGHSH and CDR2 LQKENI. Trimming at V came to 6 bases and at J to 4 bases, leaving 8 bases not matched to a gene. This CDR3 is 14 amino acids long. CDR3 nucleotides: TGTGCCAGCTCCCAAGACAGGGCGGGCACTGAAGCTTTCTTT. As protein: CASSQDRAGTEAFF. The variable domain in full, completed from reference TRBV18 and TRBJ1-1, reads NAGVMQNPRHLVRRRGQEARLRCSPMKGHSHVYWYRQLPEEGLKFMVYLQKENIIDESGMPKERFSAEFPKEGPSILRIQQVVRGDSAAYFCASSQDRAGTEAFFGQGTRLTVV.

The V and J genes are TRBV5-4 and TRBJ1-4; 7 bases agree with TRBD1. The germline CDR1 and CDR2 sequences are SGHNT and YYREEE (reference sequence). Germline trimming cut 4 bases from V and 11 bases from J; bases unmatched to any gene: 11. The CDR3 runs to 14 residues. The CDR3 sequence is CASSPEGAGAKLFF. In nucleotides, the CDR3 is TGTGCCAGCAGCCCGGAGGGGGCAGGGGCCAAACTGTTTTTT.

V usage is TRBV7-2 and J usage is TRBJ2-1, with 7 bases aligning to TRBD2. Germline CDR1 is SGHTA and CDR2 is FQGNSA. V shed 0 bases and J 4 bases; nucleotides not matched to a gene: 3. The CDR3 sequence is 15 residues long. The CDR3 reads CASSLAGGQYNEQFF. The CDR3 DNA reads as TGTGCCAGCAGCTTAGCGGGAGGGCAATACAATGAGCAGTTCTTC.

The J gene is TRBJ2-1, the V gene TRBV2; the D gene is possibly TRBD2 (5 bases). The CDR3 loop spans 16 amino acids. With 4 bases removed from V and 0 bases from J, the gap between germline ends came to 13 bases. Germline assignment: CDR1 SNHLY and CDR2 FYNNEI. The CDR3 protein is CASSGSGSSSYNEQFF. CDR3 sequence (DNA): TGTGCCAGCAGTGGGTCGGGGAGCAGCTCCTACAATGAGCAGTTCTTC.

The J gene is TRBJ2-2, the V gene TRBV13; the D gene is possibly TRBD2 (5 bases). The germline V gene encodes CDR1 PRHDT and CDR2 FYEKMQ (reference sequence). This CDR3 spans 12 amino acids. V lost 4 bases and J lost 13, with 13 bases in between. The chain's CDR3 is CASSYSGAGLFF. The CDR3 DNA reads as TGTGCCAGCAGCTACAGCGGCGCAGGGCTGTTTTTT. Full variable domain (rest looked up from reference TRBV13 and TRBJ2-2): AAGVIQSPRHLIKEKRETATLKCYPIPRHDTVYWYQQGPGQDPQFLISFYEKMQSDKGSIPDRFSAQQFSDYHSELNMSSLELGDSALYFCASSYSGAGLFFGEGSRLTVL.

This sequence joins TRBV5-6 and TRBJ1-2; 8 positions agree with TRBD1. Germline V gene data show CDR1 as SGHDT and CDR2 as YYEEEE. The length of the CDR3 is 14 residues. Germline trimming cut 1 base from V and 6 bases from J; bases unmatched to any gene: 5. DNA for the CDR3: TGTGCCAGCAGCTTGATCCAGGGGGCGGATGGCTACACCTTC. Amino acids: CASSLIQGADGYTF.

The chain is built from TRBV11-3 and TRBJ2-3; 10 bases map to TRBD1. J lost 1 base, V lost 3 bases, and 4 bases had no gene match. Germline V CDR1 and CDR2: SGHNT, YENEEA. The CDR3 has 16 residues. CDR3 sequence: CASSLGGTGGTDTQYF. CDR3 coding DNA: TGTGCCAGCAGCTTGGGTGGGACAGGGGGCACAGATACGCAGTATTTT.

The chain joins TRBV7-9 to TRBJ1-2, with TRBD1 as a possible D gene (5 bases). Trimming left V 2 bases short and J 5 bases short, with 6 bases between. Germline assignment: CDR1 SEHNR and CDR2 FQNEAQ (reference sequence). There are 12 residues in the CDR3. The CDR3 spells CASSLKGYGYTF. Here the CDR3 DNA reads TGTGCCAGCAGCTTAAAGGGGTATGGCTACACCTTC.

The chain joins TRBV5-6 to TRBJ2-2; 13 bases are shared with TRBD2. CDR1 is SGHDT, CDR2 YYEEEE, per germline. CDR3 length: 16 residues. V lost 3 bases, J lost 9 bases, and 8 bases stayed unmatched. CDR3 DNA sequence: TGTGCCAGCAGCTCCGGGACTAGCGGGACCGGGAGGGAGCTGTTTTTT. It translates to CASSSGTSGTGRELFF. Based on the CDR3 plus reference TRBV5-6 and TRBJ2-2, the full variable domain is DAGVTQSPTHLIKTRGQQVTLRCSPKSGHDTVSWYQQALGQGPQFIFQYYEEEERQRGNFPDRFSGHQFPNYSSELNVNALLLGDSALYLCASSSGTSGTGRELFFGEGSRLTVL.

The chain recombines TRBV11-3 with TRBJ1-1, with D maybe TRBD1 (6 bases). Trimming pared 6 bases from V and 4 bases from J, leaving 9 bases between. The germline V gene encodes CDR1 SGHNT and CDR2 YENEEA. The CDR3 extends over 12 amino acids. DNA for the CDR3: TGTGCCAGCAGGGGGGCAGGCACTGAAGCTTTCTTT. This translates into CASRGAGTEAFF.

V gene TRBV2 combines with J gene TRBJ1-2, with D perhaps TRBD1 (5 bases). V lost 2 bases and J 3 bases, leaving 13 bases between the germline ends. CDR1 SNHLY and CDR2 FYNNEI come from the germline V gene. CDR3 length: 15 amino acids. The CDR3 here is CASSELAGWDYGYTF. The CDR3 nucleotides read TGTGCCAGCAGTGAATTAGCAGGGTGGGACTATGGCTACACCTTC.

The chain couples TRBV5-4 to TRBJ1-2; 10 bases are shared with TRBD1. Germline loops: CDR1 SGHNT, CDR2 YYREEE (reference sequence). Unmatched junction bases numbered 0, after V lost 0 bases and J lost 4 bases. CDR3 length: 14 amino acids. In DNA form, the CDR3 reads TGTGCCAGCAGCTTGGGGGACAGGGGCTATGGCTACACCTTC. Protein product: CASSLGDRGYGYTF.

This clone was detected once. The V gene is TRBV7-3, the J gene TRBJ2-2; 8 bases line up with TRBD2. CDR3 size: 16 residues. Germline assignment: CDR1 SGHTA and CDR2 FQGTGA. Trimming removed 0 bases from V and 6 bases from J; junction bases left unmatched: 6. The CDR3 DNA reads TGTGCCAGCAGCTTAACCCAGCTAGCGGGTCCCGGGGAGCTGTTTTTT. It encodes CASSLTQLAGPGELFF. The complete variable domain, with remaining parts taken from reference TRBV7-3 and TRBJ2-2, reads GAGVSQTPSNKVTEKGKYVELRCDPISGHTALYWYRQSLGQGPEFLIYFQGTGAADDSGLPNDRFFAVRPEGSVSTLKIQRTERGDSAVYLCASSLTQLAGPGELFFGEGSRLTVL.

This clone was seen a handful of times. The J gene is TRBJ2-7, the V gene TRBV4-2, with D possibly matching TRBD1 (6 bases). The CDR3 length is 15 residues. The V gene lost 4 bases and the J gene lost 6 bases, with 19 bases spanning the gap. Germline values: CDR1 LGHNA, CDR2 YNFKEQ. The CDR3 sequence is CASSLDSRGDREQYF. Written as DNA, the CDR3 is TGTGCCAGCAGCCTCGACAGCAGGGGAGATCGCGAGCAGTACTTC.

The chain uses TRBV6-6 and TRBJ1-1, with D possibly TRBD1 on 5 matching bases. V shed 5 bases and J shed 3 bases, with 19 bases lying between them. The CDR3 runs to 16 residues. Germline CDR1 and CDR2: MNHNY and SVGAGI (reference sequence). As DNA, the CDR3 is TGTGCCAGCAGTCGAATCAGGGTGGGATTTGACACTGAAGCTTTCTTT. Its protein product is CASSRIRVGFDTEAFF.

This chain joins TRBV15 and TRBJ1-2; D not resolved. Germline V gives CDR1 LNHNV, CDR2 YYDKDF (reference sequence). V shed 0 bases and J shed 2 bases, with 7 bases lying between them. There are 14 residues in the CDR3. CDR3 region: CATSRDSLNYGYTF. The CDR3 region has the DNA TGTGCCACCAGCAGAGATAGTTTAAACTATGGCTACACCTTC.

A single count supports this clone. The CDR3 sequence: CASSHRAQDEKLFF. As DNA, the CDR3 is TGTGCCAGCAGCCACAGGGCCCAGGATGAAAAACTGTTTTTT. V gene TRBV7-6 combines with J gene TRBJ1-4, with D maybe TRBD1 (6 bases). Trimming removed 5 bases at V and 6 bases at J, with 13 bases between. CDR3 length equals 14 residues. Germline values: CDR1 SGHVS, CDR2 FNYEAQ.

V is TRBV18 and J is TRBJ2-3; the match to TRBD1 covers 7 bases. Germline values: CDR1 KGHSH, CDR2 LQKENI. The CDR3 totals 14 residues. V shed 5 bases and J 1 base; nucleotides not matched to a gene: 3. DNA for the CDR3: TGTGCCAGCTCAGACAGGGTTGGCACAGATACGCAGTATTTT. Protein sequence: CASSDRVGTDTQYF. Full variable domain (missing parts from reference TRBV18 and TRBJ2-3): NAGVMQNPRHLVRRRGQEARLRCSPMKGHSHVYWYRQLPEEGLKFMVYLQKENIIDESGMPKERFSAEFPKEGPSILRIQQVVRGDSAAYFCASSDRVGTDTQYFGPGTRLTVL.

The genes are TRBV5-1 and TRBJ1-1; 7 nucleotides align to TRBD1. This CDR3 spans 16 amino acids. J lost 1 base, V lost 2 bases, and 8 bases had no gene match. CDR1 is SGHRS, CDR2 YFSETQ, per germline. The CDR3 DNA reads TGCGCCAGCAGCTTCTCCTGGACAGGCCCGAACACTGAAGCTTTCTTT. Its protein is CASSFSWTGPNTEAFF.

There are many counts of this clone. This sequence joins TRBV19 and TRBJ2-1; TRBD2 agrees at 13 bases. Germline loops: CDR1 LNHDA, CDR2 SQIVND (reference sequence). The CDR3 spans 16 residues. After removal of 4 bases from V and 8 bases from J, the junction contained 8 bases not matched to a gene. The CDR3 DNA sequence: TGTGCCAGTAGTAGGAAACTAGCGGGGGGGGTTTATGAGCAGTTCTTC. It specifies CASSRKLAGGVYEQFF.

The gene calls are TRBV10-3 and TRBJ2-7; 10 bases align to TRBD1. The CDR3 is 15 amino acids. The V segment lost 3 bases and the J segment 2 bases; nucleotides outside the gene matches: 4. Looked up from germline, CDR1 is ENHRY and CDR2 is SYGVKD. Here the CDR3 DNA reads TGTGCCATCAGTGATTGGGACAGGGGCACCTACGAGCAGTACTTC. It encodes CAISDWDRGTYEQYF.

The chain links TRBV18 to TRBJ2-5; perhaps TRBD2 as D (6 bases). CDR1 is KGHSH and CDR2 is LQKENI in the germline V gene. The CDR3 loop spans 16 amino acids. With 0 bases removed from V and 1 base from J, the gap between germline ends came to 12 bases. The CDR3, as DNA: TGTGCCAGCTCACCACCTCGGGACTTCGCCCAAGAGACCCAGTACTTC. It yields the protein CASSPPRDFAQETQYF.

The genes are TRBV7-9 and TRBJ1-5; tentative D call: TRBD1 (5 bases). CDR3 length: 14 residues. V lost 3 bases to trimming and J lost 2 bases, with 8 bases between them. Germline V gene data show CDR1 as SEHNR and CDR2 as FQNEAQ (reference sequence). CDR3 sequence: CASSLTERNQPQHF. Written as DNA, the CDR3 is TGTGCCAGCAGCTTGACAGAGCGCAATCAGCCCCAGCATTTT.

This chain links TRBV7-9 with TRBJ1-1, with D perhaps TRBD1 (6 bases). The germline V gene has CDR1 SEHNR and CDR2 FQNEAQ (reference sequence). This CDR3 has 15 amino acids. Trimming cost V 2 bases and J 2 bases, with 12 bases left between them. The CDR3 DNA follows: TGTGCCAGCAGCTTATCACCACAGGGAAACACTGAAGCTTTCTTT. Its protein is CASSLSPQGNTEAFF.

The chain has TRBV19 and TRBJ2-3, with D unresolved. V was clipped by 6 bases and J by 5 bases, with 9 bases between them. This CDR3 is 12 amino acids long. Germline V gene lookup returns CDR1 LNHDA and CDR2 SQIVND (reference sequence). CDR3 amino acids: CASSRIRDTQYF. CDR3 coding DNA: TGTGCCAGTAGCCGTATCAGAGATACGCAGTATTTT.

The chain uses TRBV19 and TRBJ1-2; the match to TRBD1 covers 8 bases. Germline V gene sequence: CDR1 LNHDA, CDR2 SQIVND (reference sequence). The trim removed 3 bases at V and 8 bases at J, leaving 8 bases unmatched. The CDR3 sequence is 14 residues long. The CDR3 loop is CASSIGQGAGGYTF. CDR3 DNA: TGTGCCAGTAGTATCGGGCAGGGGGCAGGAGGCTACACCTTC.